This entry concerns a single T cell receptor beta chain. The target antigen is unknown. The data belong to a study of T cells in Graves' hyperthyroidism and ophthalmopathy. For the study at large: Peripheral blood was acquired at first diagnosis, ahead of any therapy whatsoever.

From RNA transcripts, TCR beta CDR3 regions were amplified. Initially, a first-round RT-PCR of the TCR CDR3 employed the HTBI primer set. TCRdb passed the multiplex PCR reads through MiXCR, listing each CDR3 protein once. Found here are 750,000 to 950,000 distinct CDR3 sequences, approximately 40% of them singletons; the top ten hold about 9%. Clinical symptoms, serum thyroxine, TRAb, thyroid ultrasound and orbital computed tomography established diagnosis. Study results and caveats: Most thyroid clonotypes that were expanded above 0.001 also turned up in blood.

Sequenced: blood. The clonotype comes from a young man with Graves' hyperthyroidism.

CDR3 in DNA: TGCGCCAGCAGCCAAGGGTTGGGCAGCCTCCCTGATGGCTACACCTTC. This codes for CASSQGLGSLPDGYTF. The genes are TRBV4-1 and TRBJ1-2; no clear D gene. CDR1 and CDR2 from the germline V gene are MGHRA and YSYEKL. V was trimmed by 1 base and J by 6 bases, leaving 18 bases between them. The CDR3 sequence is 16 residues long.